This T cell receptor (beta chain) was sequenced during a study of technical replicates of blood from a handful of donors. The method was immunoSEQ multiplex PCR; TCRdb's version includes in-frame clones alone and lacks a portion of them. The data contain around 80,000 clones, approximately 91% of them singletons. Germline loops: CDR1 LNHNV, CDR2 YYDKDF (reference sequence). The CDR3 loop spans 12 amino acids. V lost 9 bases and J lost 3, with 10 bases in between. The sample comprised T cells isolated from PBMCs. This TCR came from a human donor in good health. The chain is built from TRBV15 and TRBJ2-3; perhaps TRBD1 as D (5 bases). The CDR3 nucleotides are TGTGCCACTGGGGCGAAGACAGATACGCAGTATTTT. This sequence encodes CATGAKTDTQYF.